This T cell receptor (beta chain) was profiled in a study of T cells in Graves' hyperthyroidism and ophthalmopathy. Looking at the study overall: Sampling of peripheral blood happened at initial diagnosis, prior to any treatment. The study's findings and limits: Most clonotypes that expanded in the thyroid above 0.001 also showed up in blood.

CDR3 length: 12 amino acids. Trimming took 5 bases from V and 3 from J, leaving 8 bases between them. CDR1 is SGHTA and CDR2 is FQGNSA in the germline V gene. This clonotype was recorded many times. Antigen specificity is unknown. No ophthalmopathy progression within 18 months constituted stable Graves' hyperthyroidism. In making diagnoses, clinical symptoms, serum thyroxine and TRAb, thyroid ultrasound and orbital computed tomography were all used. It was RNA transcripts that yielded the amplified TCR beta CDR3 regions. When the TCR CDR3 underwent first-round RT-PCR, the HTBI primer set was used. TCRdb analysed the multiplex PCR reads with MiXCR anew, one entry per CDR3 protein. Of approximately 430,000 distinct CDR3 sequences in the sample, around a sixth were seen once.

The rearrangement joins TRBV7-2 to TRBJ2-7, with a possible D match to TRBD2 (5 bases). This receptor was identified in a woman between 18 and 30 years old with Graves' hyperthyroidism. Specimen: blood. This CDR3 is CASSVDYYEQYF. The CDR3 coding sequence is TGTGCCAGCAGCGTCGACTACTACGAGCAGTACTTC.